A selection of T cell receptor beta chains follows, all from one sample in a study of PD-L1 blockade in urothelial cancer. TCRdb's copy holds only in-frame clones and misses some; the assay was immunoSEQ multiplex PCR. The data show around 120,000 clones, about 89% seen once. The sequencing used PBMCs, collected around atezolizumab (anti-PD-L1) treatment. The source of these receptors is a man in his fifties or sixties with urothelial cancer. The CDR3 runs from the conserved cysteine through the conserved F or W. D genes are given only for firm matches. A row's size may be missing; if present it is once, few, many or a size class.

abundance	v_gene	j_gene	d_gene	CDR3nt	CDR3aa
NA	TRBV9	TRBJ2-3	NA	TGTGCCAGCAGCGTGGCGGATTACACAGATACGCAGTATTTT	CASSVADYTDTQYF
NA	TRBV9	TRBJ1-3	NA	TGTGCCAGCAGCGTAGGAAGTACGAGGGTGTCTGGAAACACCATATATTTT	CASSVGSTRVSGNTIYF
once	TRBV6-1	TRBJ2-6	NA	TGTGCCAGCAGGGGAGGTTCGGGGGCCAACGTCCTGACTTTC	CASRGGSGANVLTF
NA	TRBV4-2	TRBJ2-7	TRBD2	TGTGCCAGCAGCCAGGGACTAGCGGGCCCCTACGAGCAGTACTTC	CASSQGLAGPYEQYF
NA	TRBV6-5	TRBJ2-3	NA	TGTGCCAGCAGTTTTGGGCAGCACCCGAGAGACACGCAGTATTTT	CASSFGQHPRDTQYF
NA	TRBV29-1	TRBJ2-1	TRBD2	TGCAGCGTTGAACCTAGCGGGAGGGCCGACTCCTACAATGAGCAGTTCTTC	CSVEPSGRADSYNEQFF
NA	TRBV12-2	TRBJ2-3	NA	TGTGCAAGTCGCTTAGCGCCGGACAGGGGGACAGATACGCAGTATTTT	CASRLAPDRGTDTQYF
NA	TRBV9	TRBJ1-2	NA	TGTGCCAGCAGCGTGCAGGGATATGGCTACACCTTC	CASSVQGYGYTF
NA	TRBV28	TRBJ1-1	NA	TGTGCCAGCAGTTTATGGACCTCCGGCGGCACTGAAGCTTTCTTT	CASSLWTSGGTEAFF
NA	TRBV9	TRBJ2-5	NA	TGTGCCAGCAGCCTCTCGGGGGACTTCCAAGAGACCCAGTACTTC	CASSLSGDFQETQYF
NA	TRBV4-2	TRBJ1-2	NA	TGTGCCAGCAGCCCCGAGGACAGCCTTAACTATGGCTACACCTTC	CASSPEDSLNYGYTF
NA	TRBV7-3	TRBJ2-3	NA	TGTGCCAGCAGCTTGGGGGCACGCACAGATACGCAGTATTTT	CASSLGARTDTQYF
NA	TRBV12-5	TRBJ1-1	NA	TGTGCTAGTGGTAGGGGCGGTGATACTGAAGCTTTCTTT	CASGRGGDTEAFF
NA	TRBV28	TRBJ1-2	NA	TGTGCCAGCTCCCGGGGGGGGACACACTCTGATTACACCTTC	CASSRGGTHSDYTF
NA	TRBV9	TRBJ2-5	TRBD2	TGTGCCAGCAGCGCCTTTTCCGGGGGGGAGCGGATCCTCCAAGAGACCCAGTACTTC	CASSAFSGGERILQETQYF
NA	TRBV5-1	TRBJ1-3	TRBD1	TGCGCCAGCAGCGGTGGGACAGCTGGAAACACCATATATTTT	CASSGGTAGNTIYF
NA	TRBV9	TRBJ2-7	TRBD1	TGTGCCAGCAGCGTAGGGGGGACAGGGTACGTCGAGCAGTACTTC	CASSVGGTGYVEQYF
NA	TRBV6-7	TRBJ2-3	NA	TGTGCCAGCAGTTACCCCCGGGATAGCGTGGGCCTGCAGGATACGCAGTATTTT	CASSYPRDSVGLQDTQYF
NA	TRBV29-1	TRBJ2-1	TRBD2	TGCAGCTCTCCCGGGACTAGCTCGTCCAATGAGCAGTTCTTC	CSSPGTSSSNEQFF
NA	TRBV2	TRBJ2-1	NA	TGTGCCAGCAGTCAAGACAGAAACTACAATGAGCAGTTCTTC	CASSQDRNYNEQFF
NA	TRBV6-1	TRBJ1-1	NA	TGTGCCAGCACCCAGAACACTGAAGCTTTCTTT	CASTQNTEAFF
NA	TRBV28	TRBJ2-5	NA	TGTGCCAGCGGGACACCCGCCTATTTGACCCAGTACTTC	CASGTPAYLTQYF
NA	TRBV28	TRBJ1-1	NA	TGTGCCACCACCACCGGGAACACTGAAGCTTTCTTT	CATTTGNTEAFF
NA	TRBV7-3	TRBJ2-3	TRBD1	TGTGCCAGCAGCTTTAAAGGGACAGGGACGGGTGGGCAGTATTTT	CASSFKGTGTGGQYF
NA	TRBV9	TRBJ2-3	NA	TGTGCCAGCAGCTCTGGGGGGATGGGGACAGATACGCAGTATTTT	CASSSGGMGTDTQYF
NA	TRBV19	TRBJ2-7	TRBD2	TGTGCCAGTAGCCGCTCCCCGGGACTAGTCTCCTACGAGCAGTACTTC	CASSRSPGLVSYEQYF
NA	TRBV5-5	TRBJ1-5	TRBD1	TGTGCCAGCAGCGCGACAGGGAACTATCAGCCCCAGCATTTT	CASSATGNYQPQHF
NA	TRBV7-2	TRBJ2-1	TRBD2	TGTGCCAGCAGCTTAGTAGCGGGGGGGCCGAACAATGAGCAGTTCTTC	CASSLVAGGPNNEQFF
few	TRBV2	TRBJ2-5	NA	TGTGCCAGCAGTGATCTCGACAGGTTCCAAGAGACCCAGTACTTC	CASSDLDRFQETQYF
NA	TRBV28	TRBJ2-7	TRBD1	TGTGCCAGCAGTTGGGACAGGAGCTCCTACGAGCAGTACTTC	CASSWDRSSYEQYF
NA	TRBV5-5	TRBJ2-2	NA	TGTGCCAGCAGCTTGTTGGCAGGGAACACCGGGGAGCTGTTTTTT	CASSLLAGNTGELFF
NA	TRBV11-3	TRBJ1-2	TRBD1	TGTGCCAGCAGCAGGGGACAGGGAACTAACTATGGCTACACCTTC	CASSRGQGTNYGYTF
NA	TRBV5-5	TRBJ2-7	NA	TGTGCCAGCAGCTCGCCGACAGTCTCCTACGAGCAGTACTTC	CASSSPTVSYEQYF
NA	TRBV14	TRBJ1-6	NA	TGTGCCAGCAGCCAAGTCAGGATAGGTAATTCACCCCTCCACTTT	CASSQVRIGNSPLHF
NA	TRBV28	TRBJ2-7	NA	TGTGCCAGCAGTTCGCGAAGATACGAGCAGTACTTC	CASSSRRYEQYF
NA	TRBV7-2	TRBJ1-1	NA	TGTGCCAGCAGCTTAGTCCACAGAGAAGCTTTCTTT	CASSLVHREAFF
NA	TRBV11-3	TRBJ2-5	TRBD1	TGTGCCAGCAGCCACAGGGACAGGTCCGAGACCCAGTACTTC	CASSHRDRSETQYF
few	TRBV10-2	TRBJ2-7	TRBD1	TGCGCCGTCCTTGGGACAGTTTCGGACGAGCAGTACTTC	CAVLGTVSDEQYF
NA	TRBV7-9	TRBJ2-1	TRBD1	TGTGCCAGCAGCTTAGCGGGGCAGGGGGCTAGCAATGAGCAGTTCTTC	CASSLAGQGASNEQFF
NA	TRBV13	TRBJ2-7	NA	TGTGCCAGCAGCTTAGGGGCAGGGGAGCACGAGCAGTACTTC	CASSLGAGEHEQYF
once	TRBV13	TRBJ2-3	TRBD2	TGTGCCAGCAAGAAAGGCGGGGGGGAATATACTTGCACAGATACGCAGTATTTT	CASKKGGGEYTCTDTQYF
once	TRBV5-1	TRBJ2-1	TRBD2	TGCGCCAGCAGCTTGGTAGGACTAGCGGGGGCCGACTCCTACAATGAGCAGTTCTTC	CASSLVGLAGADSYNEQFF
NA	TRBV6-1	TRBJ2-5	NA	TGTGCCAGCAGTGTGGGCAATAGAGAGACCCAGTACTTC	CASSVGNRETQYF
NA	TRBV5-1	TRBJ2-4	NA	TGCGCCAGCTTGGGCCCGGGGGACATTCAGTACTTC	CASLGPGDIQYF
NA	TRBV5-1	TRBJ2-2	NA	TGCGCCAGCAGCTTGGGAGGGGGTTCTGGCACCGGGGAGCTGTTTTTT	CASSLGGGSGTGELFF
NA	TRBV28	TRBJ1-3	NA	TGTGCCAGCAGTCCCCCCGGGGGAGGAAACACCATATATTTT	CASSPPGGGNTIYF
NA	TRBV6-5	TRBJ2-7	TRBD2	TGTGCCAGCAGGCGAGCTGTAGCGGGATGGGGCGAGCAGTACTTC	CASRRAVAGWGEQYF
once	TRBV5-1	TRBJ1-4	NA	TGCGCCAGCAGCCCGTTGTCGACTAATGAAAAACTGTTTTTT	CASSPLSTNEKLFF
NA	TRBV5-1	TRBJ1-5	NA	TGCGCCAGCAGCCGAGGGGGAAGCAATCAGCCCCAGCATTTT	CASSRGGSNQPQHF
NA	TRBV6-6	TRBJ1-2	NA	TGTGCCAGCACCGTACAGGGAATCAGCTATGGCTACACCTTC	CASTVQGISYGYTF
NA	TRBV6-6	TRBJ2-1	NA	TGTGCCAGCAGTCGCCCAGGGAATGAGCAGTTCTTC	CASSRPGNEQFF
NA	TRBV27	TRBJ2-1	NA	TGTGCCAGCAGTCTCCCAGGGGGGGAGCAGTTCTTC	CASSLPGGEQFF
NA	TRBV4-2	TRBJ2-7	NA	TGTGCCAGCAGCCCATCAAGTCTCGGGGGAGACGAGCAGTACTTC	CASSPSSLGGDEQYF